These T cell receptor beta chains were read from a single sample in a study of T cell responses to AZD1222 COVID-19 vaccine. Sequenced by immunoSEQ multiplex PCR; TCRdb stores in-frame clones only, minus some. The sample holds 120,000 to 150,000 clones, over 90% seen once. The material was peripheral blood, obtained on day 0 of MenACWY control vaccination. The receptors were sampled from an adult in good health. CDR3s include the opening cysteine and the closing phenylalanine or tryptophan. A D gene is named only where the DNA matches it firmly. Rows give clone size only sometimes, using once, few, many, or a class for an expanded clone.

d_call: .
j_call: TRBJ1-2
cdr3_length: 13
v_call: TRBV5-4
clone_size: .
cdr3_nt: TGTGCCAGCAGCTTGGGCGACAGCTATGGCTACACCTTC
cdr3_aa: CASSLGDSYGYTF

d_call: TRBD1
j_call: TRBJ1-1
cdr3_length: 14
v_call: TRBV3-1/TRBV3-2
clone_size: .
cdr3_nt: TGTGCCAGCAGCCAAAGGGGGCGGACCACTGAAGCTTTCTTT
cdr3_aa: CASSQRGRTTEAFF

d_call: .
j_call: TRBJ1-2
cdr3_length: 19
v_call: TRBV6-6
clone_size: .
cdr3_nt: TGTGCCAGCAGTCCACCCTTATCCCACTCATTGACTACGGGCTATGGCTACACCTTC
cdr3_aa: CASSPPLSHSLTTGYGYTF

d_call: .
j_call: TRBJ1-1
cdr3_length: 13
v_call: TRBV29-1
clone_size: few
cdr3_nt: TGCAGTTCCAGGGGCGGATGGAACACTGAAGCTTTCTTT
cdr3_aa: CSSRGGWNTEAFF

d_call: TRBD1
j_call: TRBJ1-2
cdr3_length: 14
v_call: TRBV24-1
clone_size: .
cdr3_nt: TGTGCCACCAGTGACAGACAGGGACTGTATGGCTACACCTTC
cdr3_aa: CATSDRQGLYGYTF

d_call: .
j_call: TRBJ1-1
cdr3_length: 14
v_call: TRBV11-2
clone_size: once
cdr3_nt: TGTGCCAGCAGCTCCGAACCCACGTTTGGGGAAGCTTTCTTT
cdr3_aa: CASSSEPTFGEAFF

d_call: .
j_call: TRBJ1-2
cdr3_length: 15
v_call: TRBV27
clone_size: .
cdr3_nt: TGTGCCAGCAGTTTACGGCAGGCGGGACCGGGGGGCTACACCTTC
cdr3_aa: CASSLRQAGPGGYTF

d_call: .
j_call: TRBJ1-6
cdr3_length: 17
v_call: TRBV11-2
clone_size: .
cdr3_nt: TGTGCCAGCAGCTCATCCGGGTCCAATCCCTATAATTCACCCCTCCACTTT
cdr3_aa: CASSSSGSNPYNSPLHF

d_call: .
j_call: TRBJ1-1
cdr3_length: 16
v_call: TRBV5-4
clone_size: .
cdr3_nt: TGTGCCAGCAGCAAAGGACAGAAAGAGAATTATGCTGAAGCTTTCTTT
cdr3_aa: CASSKGQKENYAEAFF

d_call: TRBD2
j_call: TRBJ2-3
cdr3_length: 15
v_call: TRBV5-1
clone_size: .
cdr3_nt: TGCGCCAGCAGCAGAGAGCGGGGGGACACAGATACGCAGTATTTT
cdr3_aa: CASSRERGDTDTQYF